Listed below are T cell receptor beta chains from one sample, sequenced in a study of T cells in Graves' hyperthyroidism and ophthalmopathy. Using its own MiXCR run on the multiplex PCR reads, TCRdb lists one record per CDR3 protein. The data show around 500,000 distinct CDR3 sequences, about 16% seen once. The sample taken for sequencing was blood. The receptors shown here come from a woman aged 25 to 39 with Graves' ophthalmopathy. Both conserved end residues are part of each CDR3. Each record gives: clone size, V gene, CDR3 length, D gene, J gene, CDR3 protein, CDR3 DNA. The D gene is left open where the match is weak. Only some rows state a clone size, as once, few, many or a class for expanded clones.

.	TRBV6-2/TRBV6-3	15	.	TRBJ1-6	CAGSPRTPYNSPLHF	TGTGCCGGCAGCCCGAGGACACCTTATAATTCACCCCTCCACTTT
many	TRBV28	11	.	TRBJ2-1	CASSYFYEQFF	TGTGCCAGCAGTTATTTCTATGAGCAGTTCTTC
many	TRBV7-2	14	TRBD1	TRBJ2-1	CASSPWTGWSEQFF	TGTGCCAGCAGCCCGTGGACAGGGTGGTCTGAGCAGTTCTTC
.	TRBV6-2/TRBV6-3	17	.	TRBJ1-4	CASSYGQGIGTNEKLFF	TGTGCCAGCAGTTACGGCCAGGGTATCGGGACTAATGAAAAACTGTTTTTT
.	TRBV20-1	13	TRBD2	TRBJ2-5	CSASGRVQETQYF	TGCAGTGCTAGCGGGAGGGTTCAAGAGACCCAGTACTTC
many	TRBV5-1	16	.	TRBJ1-1	CASSLRLSLANTEAFF	TGCGCCAGCAGCTTGAGGTTGAGCCTTGCGAACACTGAAGCTTTCTTT
.	TRBV30	17	TRBD2	TRBJ2-3	CAWSVRGTISSTDTQYF	TGTGCCTGGAGTGTACGGGGGACTATATCATCCACAGATACGCAGTATTTT
many	TRBV7-3	16	.	TRBJ1-1	CASSLAGGRMNTEAFF	TGTGCCAGCAGCTTAGCCGGGGGACGCATGAACACTGAAGCTTTCTTT
few	TRBV5-1	12	.	TRBJ2-7	CANSLDRYEQYF	TGCGCCAACAGCTTGGATCGCTACGAGCAGTACTTC
once	TRBV20-1	14	TRBD2	TRBJ2-3	CSARAGGFMDTQYF	TGCAGTGCTAGAGCGGGAGGGTTCATGGATACGCAGTATTTT
many	TRBV7-2	14	.	TRBJ2-3	CASSYRTTADTQYF	TGTGCCAGCAGCTACCGAACGACGGCTGATACGCAGTATTTT
many	TRBV3-1	13	.	TRBJ2-7	CASSRGLSYEQYF	TGTGCCAGCAGCCGAGGCCTCTCCTACGAGCAGTACTTC
.	TRBV28	15	TRBD1	TRBJ2-4	CASGFAGQAGNIQYF	TGTGCCAGCGGTTTTGCCGGACAGGCGGGAAACATTCAGTACTTC
.	TRBV3-1	16	.	TRBJ2-7	CASSSKGTRLSYEQYF	TGTGCCAGCAGCTCAAAGGGGACCCGCCTTTCCTACGAGCAGTACTTC
many	TRBV15	14	.	TRBJ1-5	CATSREGGNQPQHF	TGTGCCACCAGCAGAGAGGGCGGGAATCAGCCCCAGCATTTT
many	TRBV7-2	14	.	TRBJ2-4	CASSPGGRRGIQYF	TGTGCCAGCAGCCCGGGTGGGCGACGTGGCATTCAGTACTTC
many	TRBV9	16	TRBD2	TRBJ2-3	CASSVGSGRSTDTQYF	TGTGCCAGCAGCGTAGGGAGCGGGAGGAGCACAGATACGCAGTATTTT
.	TRBV20-1	14	TRBD1	TRBJ2-1	CSARDRGPYNEQFF	TGCAGTGCTAGAGACAGGGGGCCGTACAATGAGCAGTTCTTC
many	TRBV3-1	15	.	TRBJ1-1	CASSQDPGRSTEAFF	TGTGCCAGCAGCCAAGATCCGGGGAGGAGCACTGAAGCTTTCTTT
many	TRBV12-3/TRBV12-4	13	.	TRBJ1-2	CASSPDGLWGYTF	TGTGCCAGCAGTCCAGACGGCCTCTGGGGCTACACCTTC
many	TRBV28	11	.	TRBJ1-2	CASSAGIGYTF	TGTGCCAGCAGTGCCGGGATTGGCTACACCTTC
once	TRBV5-1	14	.	TRBJ2-1	CASSQIGVYNEQFF	TGCGCCAGCAGCCAAATTGGGGTTTACAATGAGCAGTTCTTC
many	TRBV13	12	.	TRBJ2-1	CASSPRIPGQFF	TGTGCCAGCAGCCCGAGGATCCCTGGGCAGTTCTTC
many	TRBV2	15	.	TRBJ1-6	CASSDLTPGISPLHF	TGTGCCAGCAGTGACCTAACACCAGGAATTTCACCCCTCCACTTT
.	TRBV27	13	.	TRBJ2-3	CASGLSSPDTQYF	TGTGCCAGCGGTTTATCGTCGCCCGATACGCAGTATTTT
few	TRBV7-2	14	.	TRBJ2-2	CASSLRAVTGELFF	TGTGCCAGCAGCTTACGTGCAGTCACCGGGGAGCTGTTTTTT
few	TRBV27	15	.	TRBJ1-5	CASSHYAGAGQPQHF	TGTGCCAGCAGTCATTATGCAGGGGCCGGTCAGCCCCAGCATTTT
many	TRBV15	17	.	TRBJ1-4	CATSRRRGRTTNEKLFF	TGTGCCACCAGCAGGAGGAGAGGCCGAACAACTAATGAAAAACTGTTTTTT
many	TRBV28	12	.	TRBJ1-1	CASTGMNTEAFF	TGTGCCAGCACGGGGATGAACACTGAAGCTTTCTTT
few	TRBV7-9	15	TRBD1	TRBJ2-6	CASRSTGDGANVLTF	TGTGCCAGCAGATCGACAGGGGATGGGGCCAACGTCCTGACTTTC
many	TRBV24-1	16	TRBD2	TRBJ2-3	CATSDSGTSATDTQYF	TGTGCCACCAGTGATTCCGGGACTAGCGCCACAGATACGCAGTATTTT
.	TRBV5-1	16	.	TRBJ2-1	CASRPTGARGGNEQFF	TGCGCCAGCAGGCCAACAGGGGCCCGGGGAGGAAATGAGCAGTTCTTC
many	TRBV12-3/TRBV12-4	18	TRBD2	TRBJ2-7	CASSSETGTSGISYEQYF	TGTGCCAGCAGTTCCGAGACCGGGACTAGCGGAATTTCCTACGAGCAGTACTTC
.	TRBV6-1	13	.	TRBJ2-1	CASGGLSYNEQFF	TGTGCCAGCGGAGGGCTCTCCTACAATGAGCAGTTCTTC
few	TRBV20-1	16	TRBD2	TRBJ2-2	CSAPFRLAGLGGELFF	TGCAGTGCTCCTTTTCGACTAGCGGGCCTAGGCGGGGAGCTGTTTTTT
many	TRBV7-2	14	.	TRBJ2-7	CASSLGGQTYEQYF	TGTGCCAGCAGCTTAGGTGGACAGACCTACGAGCAGTACTTC
.	TRBV12-3/TRBV12-4	12	TRBD1	TRBJ2-1	CASSPGQGVRFF	TGTGCCAGCAGTCCGGGACAGGGGGTTCGTTTCTTC
many	TRBV20-1	14	.	TRBJ2-7	CSAREQRSAYEQYF	TGCAGTGCTAGAGAGCAACGGTCGGCCTACGAGCAGTACTTC
many	TRBV5-6	14	.	TRBJ2-3	CASSLGQPTDTQYF	TGCGCCAGCAGCTTGGGTCAACCGACAGATACGCAGTATTTT
.	TRBV6-1	14	.	TRBJ2-7	CASSAGTYRYEQYF	TGTGCCAGCAGCGCCGGGACTTACCGCTACGAGCAGTACTTC
.	TRBV7-8	15	.	TRBJ1-1	CASSLDGDTNTEAFF	TGTGCCAGCAGCCTAGACGGGGACACGAACACTGAAGCTTTCTTT
many	TRBV6-1	14	.	TRBJ1-4	CASSDNNFNEKLFF	TGTGCCAGCAGTGATAACAATTTTAATGAAAAACTGTTTTTT